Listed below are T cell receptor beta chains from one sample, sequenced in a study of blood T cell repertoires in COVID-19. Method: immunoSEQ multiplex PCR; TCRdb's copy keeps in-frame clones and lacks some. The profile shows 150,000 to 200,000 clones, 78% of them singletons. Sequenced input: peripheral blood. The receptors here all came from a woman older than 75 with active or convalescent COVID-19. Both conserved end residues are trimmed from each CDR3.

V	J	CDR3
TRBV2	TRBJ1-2	ASSENNYGYT
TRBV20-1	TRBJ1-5	SASRGDDQPQH
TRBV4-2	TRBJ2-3	ASSQRIRTSGITDTQY
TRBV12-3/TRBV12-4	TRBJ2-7	ASEGGQSSEQY
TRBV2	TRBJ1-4	ASKRDLNEKLF
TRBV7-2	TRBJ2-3	ASSLSGPLHTQY
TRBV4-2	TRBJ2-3	ASSQDGSGVATQY
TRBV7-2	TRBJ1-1	ASSSRQYYSEAF
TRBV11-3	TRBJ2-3	ASSRRGTDTQY
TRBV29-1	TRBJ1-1	SGWGGKGEDTEAF
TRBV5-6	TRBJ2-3	ASSSVLFRGVTDTQY
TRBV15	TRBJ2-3	ATSAMGQGDTQY
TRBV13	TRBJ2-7	ASSSGDRSSYEQY
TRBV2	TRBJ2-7	ASSEIPTGSYEQY
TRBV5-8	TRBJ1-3	ASSGEPTVFGNTIY
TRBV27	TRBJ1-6	ASSPEGGAFNSPLH
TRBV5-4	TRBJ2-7	ASSLWGAYEQY
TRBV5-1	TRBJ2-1	ASSLVTGTNYNEQF
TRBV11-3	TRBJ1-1	ASSSGGGGTEAF
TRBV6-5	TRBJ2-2	ASSYSGLARTGELF
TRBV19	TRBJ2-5	ASSTASGGSQETQY
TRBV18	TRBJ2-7	ASSRGTGGYYEQY